This paragraph covers one T cell receptor beta chain sequence. In the authors' workflow: Counts of nucleated cells, estimated from reference gene primer amplification, were obtained. Assay used: immunoSEQ multiplex PCR; TCRdb lists only in-frame clones, some missing. That table furnishes V, J and clone size, whereas the DNA furnished D and trimming. This repertoire shows approximately 46,000 clones, approximately 86% found once; its top ten account for approximately 15%. The entry originates in a study of blood T cell repertoires in COVID-19. Across the whole study: Whether acute or convalescent, the COVID-19 samples came from the United States, Italy and Spain.

Germline values: CDR1 SGHTA, CDR2 FQGTGA. The CDR3 contains 14 residues. V shed 3 bases and J shed 1 base, with 9 bases lying between them. The sample taken for sequencing was peripheral blood. The receptor was isolated from a man aged 60 to 69 with active or convalescent COVID-19. V is TRBV7-3 and J is TRBJ1-1; tentatively, D is TRBD1 (5 bases). CDR3 region: CASSLAGPNTEAFF. CDR3 sequence (DNA): TGTGCCAGCAGCTTGGCAGGGCCGAACACTGAAGCTTTCTTT.